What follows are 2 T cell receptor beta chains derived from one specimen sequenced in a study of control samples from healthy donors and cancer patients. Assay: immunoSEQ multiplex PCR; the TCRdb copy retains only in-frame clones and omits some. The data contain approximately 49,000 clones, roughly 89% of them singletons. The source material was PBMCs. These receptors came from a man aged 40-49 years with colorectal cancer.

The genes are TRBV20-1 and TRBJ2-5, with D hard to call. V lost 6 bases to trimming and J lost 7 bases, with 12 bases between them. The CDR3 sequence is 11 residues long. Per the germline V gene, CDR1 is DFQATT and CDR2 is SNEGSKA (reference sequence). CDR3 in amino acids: CSAGIVMTQYF. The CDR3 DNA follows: TGCAGTGCAGGGATCGTGATGACCCAGTACTTC.

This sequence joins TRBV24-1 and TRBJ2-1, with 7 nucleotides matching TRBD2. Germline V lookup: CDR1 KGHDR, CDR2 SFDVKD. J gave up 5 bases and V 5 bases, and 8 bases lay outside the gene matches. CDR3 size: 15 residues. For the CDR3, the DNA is TGTGCCACCAGTGCGGGGGAGGGTCGGGACAATGAGCAGTTCTTC. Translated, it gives CATSAGEGRDNEQFF.